The rows below give T cell receptor beta chains drawn from one sample of a study of T cells after yellow fever vaccination. From the 5' RACE reads, TCRdb called clonotypes with MiXCR, one entry per CDR3 protein. This table has about 350,000 distinct CDR3 sequences, roughly 11% appearing once. The sample was PBMCs, taken on the day of the first yellow fever vaccination. The origin of the receptors is a man between 18 and 29 years old who received the YFV17D yellow fever vaccine. The CDR3 runs from the conserved cysteine through the conserved F or W. Fields, in order: V gene, clone size, D gene, J gene, CDR3 protein, CDR3 DNA. D genes are given only for firm matches. The listing skips clone size in some rows; elsewhere it reads once, few, many or a size class.

>TRBV4-3|few|NA|TRBJ2-4
CASSQEYSLAKNIQYF
TGCGCCAGCAGCCAAGAATACAGCCTAGCCAAAAACATTCAGTACTTC
>TRBV4-3|many|NA|TRBJ2-1
CASSLITQREGRQFF
TGCGCCAGCAGCCTAATTACCCAACGGGAAGGAAGGCAGTTCTTC
>TRBV4-1|few|TRBD1|TRBJ2-3
CASSQGTGTATQYF
TGCGCCAGCAGCCAAGGGACAGGGACGGCTACGCAGTATTTT
>TRBV4-1|NA|NA|TRBJ2-7
CASSQEDGTASYYEQYF
TGCGCCAGCAGCCAAGAGGATGGCACAGCCTCTTACTACGAGCAGTACTTC
>TRBV10-3|few|TRBD1|TRBJ1-5
CAISKGADQPQHF
TGTGCCATCAGTAAGGGGGCTGATCAGCCCCAGCATTTT
>TRBV7-8|NA|NA|TRBJ2-3
CASRTVWVEDTQYF
TGTGCCAGCAGGACCGTCTGGGTGGAAGATACGCAGTATTTT
>TRBV4-3|few|NA|TRBJ1-2
CASSHPVRARTLLF
TGCGCCAGCAGCCACCCTGTTCGGGCCCGAACATTACTGTTC
>TRBV6-1|NA|NA|TRBJ2-1
CASSQRENEQFF
TGTGCCAGCAGTCAAAGGGAGAATGAGCAGTTCTTC
>TRBV7-9|NA|NA|TRBJ1-1
CASSLGEEAFF
TGTGCCAGCAGCTTAGGTGAGGAAGCTTTCTTT
>TRBV12-3/TRBV12-4|NA|NA|TRBJ1-3
CASSPGEQGTIYF
TGTGCCAGCAGCCCGGGGGAGCAGGGGACCATATATTTT
>TRBV4-3|few|NA|TRBJ1-5
CASSQETVVDQPQHF
TGCGCCAGCAGCCAAGAAACGGTAGTAGACCAGCCCCAGCATTTT
>TRBV24-1|NA|TRBD1|TRBJ1-2
CATSEADRGGGYTF
TGTGCCACCAGTGAGGCTGACAGGGGCGGTGGCTACACCTTC
>TRBV5-1|NA|NA|TRBJ2-5
CASSLEGRSETQYF
TGCGCCAGCAGCTTGGAGGGTAGGTCGGAGACCCAGTACTTC
>TRBV7-9|few|NA|TRBJ1-2
CASSPQITWGGYTF
TGTGCCAGCAGCCCGCAGATTACTTGGGGTGGCTACACCTTC
>TRBV7-2|many|NA|TRBJ2-1
CASSSMGNEQFF
TGTGCCAGCAGCTCGATGGGTAATGAGCAGTTCTTC
>TRBV18|few|TRBD2|TRBJ2-3
CASSPLAGETDTQYF
TGTGCCAGCTCCCCTTTGGCGGGGGAGACAGATACGCAGTATTTT
>TRBV4-1|few|NA|TRBJ2-3
CASSQDPRAVPTDTQYF
TGCGCCAGCAGCCAGGATCCTAGGGCAGTACCCACAGATACGCAGTATTTT
>TRBV28|NA|TRBD1|TRBJ1-1
CASSLQPSTGAEAFF
TGTGCCAGCAGTTTGCAGCCCTCGACAGGGGCTGAAGCTTTCTTT
>TRBV20-1|NA|NA|TRBJ1-5
CSAASRDGSNQPQHF
TGCAGTGCCGCTAGCCGGGACGGTAGCAATCAGCCCCAGCATTTT
>TRBV12-3/TRBV12-4|few|TRBD1|TRBJ2-6
CASRGQGVSGANVLTF
TGTGCCAGCAGGGGACAGGGGGTCTCTGGGGCCAACGTCCTGACTTTC
>TRBV20-1|NA|NA|TRBJ2-1
CSARATLSGEQFF
TGCAGTGCTAGAGCGACCCTCTCTGGTGAGCAGTTCTTC
>TRBV7-6|NA|NA|TRBJ2-5
CASSLNTGSLGETQYF
TGTGCCAGCAGCTTAAACACAGGGAGTCTAGGAGAGACCCAGTACTTC
>TRBV4-3|few|NA|TRBJ2-3
CASSQVGASTDTQYF
TGCGCCAGCAGCCAAGTCGGAGCTAGCACAGATACGCAGTATTTT
>TRBV5-1|many|TRBD1|TRBJ1-2
CASSEAAGQGGSYTF
TGCGCCAGCAGCGAGGCTGCGGGACAGGGGGGATCCTACACCTTC
>TRBV28|many|TRBD2|TRBJ2-1
CASHPGLAGGRYNEQFF
TGTGCCAGCCATCCGGGACTAGCGGGGGGGAGGTACAATGAGCAGTTCTTC
>TRBV10-3|NA|TRBD2|TRBJ2-5
CAISEQRGYQETQYF
TGTGCCATCAGTGAACAGCGGGGGTACCAAGAGACCCAGTACTTC
>TRBV20-1|NA|NA|TRBJ2-7
CSAGGRSYEQYF
TGCAGTGCGGGGGGGCGTTCCTACGAGCAGTACTTC
>TRBV13|few|NA|TRBJ2-5
CASSLWAGTEETQYF
TGTGCCAGCAGCTTATGGGCGGGGACGGAAGAGACCCAGTACTTC
>TRBV7-9|few|NA|TRBJ1-3
CASSLQTEFSGNTIYF
TGTGCCAGCAGCCTTCAGACGGAGTTCTCTGGAAACACCATATATTTT
>TRBV7-7|NA|NA|TRBJ2-3
CASSLGVDPSTDTQYF
TGTGCCAGCAGCTTAGGGGTAGATCCGAGCACAGATACGCAGTATTTT
>TRBV27|many|NA|TRBJ2-4
CASSSPLGNIQYF
TGTGCCAGCAGTTCCCCCCTAGGAAACATTCAGTACTTC
>TRBV5-4|NA|TRBD2|TRBJ2-3
CASSLSSGLAGVDTQYF
TGTGCCAGCAGCTTGTCTTCGGGACTAGCGGGCGTAGATACGCAGTATTTT
>TRBV6-5|NA|TRBD2|TRBJ2-3
CASSYGRGGPSTDTQYF
TGTGCCAGCAGTTACGGGCGGGGGGGCCCCAGCACAGATACGCAGTATTTT
>TRBV10-3|few|TRBD1|TRBJ1-5
CAISKDRGDQPQHF
TGTGCCATCAGCAAAGACAGGGGCGATCAGCCCCAGCATTTT
>TRBV7-2|few|NA|TRBJ1-4
CASSSEAGYHQLFF
TGTGCCAGCAGCTCCGAGGCCGGCTACCACCAACTGTTTTTT
>TRBV15|few|NA|TRBJ1-6
CATSTTWGATVSYSPLHF
TGTGCCACCAGCACAACCTGGGGGGCAACGGTCTCGTATTCACCCCTCCACTTT
>TRBV28|NA|TRBD1|TRBJ2-2
CASSRLDRSAGELFF
TGTGCCAGCAGTAGATTGGACAGGTCGGCCGGGGAGCTGTTTTTT
>TRBV7-6|NA|NA|TRBJ2-2
CASSLATGTGELFF
TGTGCCAGCAGCTTAGCGACCGGCACCGGGGAGCTGTTTTTT
>TRBV29-1|few|NA|TRBJ2-1
CSFWDGNYNEQFF
TGCAGCTTTTGGGACGGCAATTACAATGAGCAGTTCTTC
>TRBV10-1|NA|NA|TRBJ2-3
CASSETSSTDTQYF
TGCGCCAGCAGTGAGACTTCTAGCACAGATACGCAGTATTTT
>TRBV6-1|NA|NA|TRBJ1-5
CASRGGRINQPQHF
TGTGCCAGCAGAGGGGGGCGAATCAATCAGCCCCAGCATTTT